This T cell receptor (beta chain) is from a study of blood T cell repertoires in COVID-19. Overall study: Some COVID-19 samples were acute and others convalescent; all came from the United States, Italy and Spain.

Assay: immunoSEQ multiplex PCR; the TCRdb copy retains only in-frame clones and omits some. The sample lists about 190,000 clones, about four fifths occurring once. The CDR3 consists of 14 residues. Germline lookup yields CDR1 SNHLY and CDR2 FYNNEI. Trimming cost V 6 bases and J 7 bases; bases outside gene matches: 12. The sequencing sample was made of PBMCs or T cells enriched from blood (not recorded which). The receptor comes from a woman aged 25 to 39 who had recovered from COVID-19. The chain carries TRBV2 and TRBJ2-7; 7 bases align to TRBD1. The CDR3 nucleotides read TGTGCCAGCAGGGGATTAGGGGGCATTCTGGAGCAGTACGTC. This encodes CASRGLGGILEQYV.